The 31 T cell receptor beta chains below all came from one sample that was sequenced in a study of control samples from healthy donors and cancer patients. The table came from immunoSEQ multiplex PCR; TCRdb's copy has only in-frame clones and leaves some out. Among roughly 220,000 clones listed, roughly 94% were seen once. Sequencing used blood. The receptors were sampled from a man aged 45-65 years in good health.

CDR3 protein: CASSARTEPSGNTIYF. For the CDR3, the DNA is TGTGCCAGCAGCGCACGGACAGAGCCCTCTGGAAACACCATATATTTT. The chain joins TRBV9 to TRBJ1-3; maybe TRBD1 (6 bases). Trimming shortened V by 3 bases and J by 0 bases, and 13 bases separated the two germline ends. There are 16 residues in the CDR3. CDR1 and CDR2 (germline): SGDLS, YYNGEE.

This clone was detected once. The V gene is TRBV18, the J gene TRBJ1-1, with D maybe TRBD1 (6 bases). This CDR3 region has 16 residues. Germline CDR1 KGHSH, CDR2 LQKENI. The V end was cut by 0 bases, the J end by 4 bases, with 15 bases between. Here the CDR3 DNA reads TGTGCCAGCTCACCACCGGGGTTAGGGGGTTCCACTGAAGCTTTCTTT. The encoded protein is CASSPPGLGGSTEAFF.

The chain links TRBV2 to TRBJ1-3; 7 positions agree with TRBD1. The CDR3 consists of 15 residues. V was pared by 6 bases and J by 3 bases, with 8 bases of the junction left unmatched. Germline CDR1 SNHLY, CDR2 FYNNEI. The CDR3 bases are TGTGCCAGCAGCCTTGACAGGGTCAATGGAAACACCATATATTTT. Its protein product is CASSLDRVNGNTIYF.

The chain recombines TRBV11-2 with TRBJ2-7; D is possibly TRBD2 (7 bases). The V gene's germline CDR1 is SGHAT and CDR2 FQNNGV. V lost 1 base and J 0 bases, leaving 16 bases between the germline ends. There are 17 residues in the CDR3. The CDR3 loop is CASSLVGAGANSYEQYF. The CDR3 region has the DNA TGTGCCAGCAGCTTAGTAGGGGCGGGGGCGAACTCCTACGAGCAGTACTTC.

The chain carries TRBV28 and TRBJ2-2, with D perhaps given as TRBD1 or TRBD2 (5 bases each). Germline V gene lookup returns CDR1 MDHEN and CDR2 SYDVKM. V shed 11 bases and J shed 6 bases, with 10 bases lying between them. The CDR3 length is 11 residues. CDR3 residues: CAAWGSGELFF. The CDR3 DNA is TGTGCCGCGTGGGGGTCCGGGGAGCTGTTTTTT.

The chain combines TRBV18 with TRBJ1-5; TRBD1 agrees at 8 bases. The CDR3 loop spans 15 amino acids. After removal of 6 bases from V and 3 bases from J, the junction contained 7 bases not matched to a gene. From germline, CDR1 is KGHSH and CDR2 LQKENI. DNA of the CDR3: TGTGCCAGCTCCCAGGGGACAGGTCTCAATCAGCCCCAGCATTTT. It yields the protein CASSQGTGLNQPQHF.

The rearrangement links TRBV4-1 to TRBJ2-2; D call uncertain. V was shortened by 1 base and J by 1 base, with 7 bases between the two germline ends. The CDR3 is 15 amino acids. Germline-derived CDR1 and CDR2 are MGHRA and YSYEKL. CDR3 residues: CASSQGPGNTGELFF. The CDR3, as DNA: TGCGCCAGCAGCCAAGGTCCGGGGAACACCGGGGAGCTGTTTTTT.

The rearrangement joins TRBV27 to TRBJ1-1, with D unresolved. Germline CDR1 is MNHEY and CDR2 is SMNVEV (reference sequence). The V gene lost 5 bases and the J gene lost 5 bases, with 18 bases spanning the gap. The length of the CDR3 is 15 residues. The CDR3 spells CASSPHQSQGTEAFF. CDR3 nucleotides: TGTGCCAGCAGTCCCCATCAAAGTCAAGGGACTGAAGCTTTCTTT.

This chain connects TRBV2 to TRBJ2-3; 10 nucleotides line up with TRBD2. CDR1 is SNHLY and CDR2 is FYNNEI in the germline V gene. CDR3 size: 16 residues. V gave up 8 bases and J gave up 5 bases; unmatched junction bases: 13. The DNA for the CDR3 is TGTGCCAGCCAGCGACCTAGCGGGGGATTGGGAGATACGCAGTATTTT. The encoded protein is CASQRPSGGLGDTQYF. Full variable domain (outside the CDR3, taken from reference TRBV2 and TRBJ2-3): EPEVTQTPSHQVTQMGQEVILRCVPISNHLYFYWYRQILGQKVEFLVSFYNNEISEKSEIFDDQFSVERPDGSNFTLKIRSTKLEDSAMYFCASQRPSGGLGDTQYFGPGTRLTVL.

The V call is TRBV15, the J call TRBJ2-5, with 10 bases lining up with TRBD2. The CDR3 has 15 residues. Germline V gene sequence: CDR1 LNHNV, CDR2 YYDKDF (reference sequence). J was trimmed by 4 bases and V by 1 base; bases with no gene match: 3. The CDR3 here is CATSRVAGGPETQYF. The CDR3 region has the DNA TGTGCCACCAGCAGAGTAGCGGGGGGCCCAGAGACCCAGTACTTC.

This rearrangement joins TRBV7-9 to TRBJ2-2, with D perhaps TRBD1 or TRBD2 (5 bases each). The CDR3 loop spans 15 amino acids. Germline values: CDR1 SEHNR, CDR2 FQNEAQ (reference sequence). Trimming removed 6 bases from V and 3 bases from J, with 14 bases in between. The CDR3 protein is CASSNPGPYTGELFF. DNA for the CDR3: TGTGCCAGCAGTAACCCGGGACCCTACACCGGGGAGCTGTTTTTT. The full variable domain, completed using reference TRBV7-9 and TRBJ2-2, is DTGVSQNPRHKITKRGQNVTFRCDPISEHNRLYWYRQTLGQGPEFLTYFQNEAQLEKSRLLSDRFSAERPKGSFSTLEIQRTEQGDSAMYLCASSNPGPYTGELFFGEGSRLTVL.

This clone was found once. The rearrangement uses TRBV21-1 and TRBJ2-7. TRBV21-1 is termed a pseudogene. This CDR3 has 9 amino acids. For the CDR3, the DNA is TGTGCCAGCACCCCCGGACGAGGAGTC. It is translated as CASTPGRGV.

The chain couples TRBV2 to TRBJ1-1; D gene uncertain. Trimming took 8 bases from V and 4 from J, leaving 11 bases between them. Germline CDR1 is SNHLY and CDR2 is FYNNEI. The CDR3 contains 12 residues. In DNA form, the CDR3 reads TGTGCCAGCTCGGAGGACTCCACTGAAGCTTTCTTT. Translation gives CASSEDSTEAFF.

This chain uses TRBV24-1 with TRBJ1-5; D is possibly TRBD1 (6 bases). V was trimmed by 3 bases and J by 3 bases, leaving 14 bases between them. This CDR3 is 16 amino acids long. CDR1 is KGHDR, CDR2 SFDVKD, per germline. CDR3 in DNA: TGTGCCACCAGTGATCAAACGGACAGACACAATCAGCCCCAGCATTTT. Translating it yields CATSDQTDRHNQPQHF.

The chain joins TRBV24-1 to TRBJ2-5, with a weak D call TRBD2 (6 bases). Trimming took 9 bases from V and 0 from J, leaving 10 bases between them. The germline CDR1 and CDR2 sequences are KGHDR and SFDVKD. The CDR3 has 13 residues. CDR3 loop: CATGGADQETQYF. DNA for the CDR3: TGTGCCACCGGAGGGGCGGACCAAGAGACCCAGTACTTC.

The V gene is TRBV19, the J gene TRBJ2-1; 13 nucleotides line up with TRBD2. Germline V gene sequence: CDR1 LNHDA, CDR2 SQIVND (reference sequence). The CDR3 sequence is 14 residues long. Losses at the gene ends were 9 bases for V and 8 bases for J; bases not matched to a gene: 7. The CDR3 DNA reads TGTGCCAGCCGGACTAGCGGGGGTTCCCATGAGCAGTTCTTC. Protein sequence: CASRTSGGSHEQFF.

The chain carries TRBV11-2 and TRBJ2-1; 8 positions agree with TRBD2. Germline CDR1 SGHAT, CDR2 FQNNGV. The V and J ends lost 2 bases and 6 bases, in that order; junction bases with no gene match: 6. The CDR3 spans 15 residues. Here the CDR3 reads CASSLISGVLNEQFF. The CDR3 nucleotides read TGTGCCAGCAGCTTAATTAGCGGGGTCCTCAATGAGCAGTTCTTC.

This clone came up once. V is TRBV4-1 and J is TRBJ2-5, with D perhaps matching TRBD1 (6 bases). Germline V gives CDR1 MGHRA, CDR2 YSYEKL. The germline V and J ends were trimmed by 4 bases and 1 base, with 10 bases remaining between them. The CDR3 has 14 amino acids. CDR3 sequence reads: CASSPDRSQETQYF. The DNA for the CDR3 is TGCGCCAGCAGCCCTGACAGGAGCCAAGAGACCCAGTACTTC.

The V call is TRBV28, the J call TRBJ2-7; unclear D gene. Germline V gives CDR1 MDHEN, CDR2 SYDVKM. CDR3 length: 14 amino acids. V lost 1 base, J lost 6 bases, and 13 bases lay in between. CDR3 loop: CASSLSVIPGEQYV. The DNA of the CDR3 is TGTGCCAGCAGTTTATCGGTTATCCCAGGCGAGCAGTACGTC.

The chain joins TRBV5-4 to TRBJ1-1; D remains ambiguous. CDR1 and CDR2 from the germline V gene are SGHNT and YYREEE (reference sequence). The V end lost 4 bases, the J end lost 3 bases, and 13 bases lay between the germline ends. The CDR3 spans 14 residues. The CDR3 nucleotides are TGTGCCAGCAGCCGGGCCATTGGGGACACTGAAGCTTTCTTT. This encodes CASSRAIGDTEAFF.

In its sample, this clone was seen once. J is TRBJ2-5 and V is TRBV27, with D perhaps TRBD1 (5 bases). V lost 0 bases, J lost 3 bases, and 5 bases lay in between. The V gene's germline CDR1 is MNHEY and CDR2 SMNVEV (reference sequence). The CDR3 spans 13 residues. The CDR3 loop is CASSLSGEETQYF. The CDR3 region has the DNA TGTGCCAGCAGTTTATCAGGGGAAGAGACCCAGTACTTC.

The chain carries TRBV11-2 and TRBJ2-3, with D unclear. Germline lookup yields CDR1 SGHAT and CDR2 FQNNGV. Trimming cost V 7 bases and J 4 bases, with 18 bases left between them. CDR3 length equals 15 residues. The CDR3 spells CASTLNVGFADTQYF. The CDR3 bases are TGTGCCAGCACCTTGAACGTAGGGTTTGCAGATACGCAGTATTTT.

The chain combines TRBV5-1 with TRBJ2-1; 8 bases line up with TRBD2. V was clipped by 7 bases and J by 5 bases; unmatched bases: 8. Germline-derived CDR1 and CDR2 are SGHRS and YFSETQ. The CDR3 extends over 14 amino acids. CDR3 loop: CASGVVAGNNEQFF. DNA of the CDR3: TGCGCCAGCGGCGTGGTAGCGGGGAACAATGAGCAGTTCTTC.

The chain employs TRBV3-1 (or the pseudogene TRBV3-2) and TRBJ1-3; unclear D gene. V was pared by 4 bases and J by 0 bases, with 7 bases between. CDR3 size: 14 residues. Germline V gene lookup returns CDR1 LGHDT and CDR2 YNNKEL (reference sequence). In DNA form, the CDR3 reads TGTGCCAGCAGCCTGACGGACTCTGGAAACACCATATATTTT. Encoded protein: CASSLTDSGNTIYF.

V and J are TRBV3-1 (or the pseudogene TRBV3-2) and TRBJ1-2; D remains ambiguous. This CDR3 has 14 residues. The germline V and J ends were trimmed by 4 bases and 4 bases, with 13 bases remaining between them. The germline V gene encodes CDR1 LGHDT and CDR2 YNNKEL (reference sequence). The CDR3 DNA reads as TGTGCCAGCAGCCGAAACGAGGGTCCCTATGGCTACACCTTC. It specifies CASSRNEGPYGYTF.

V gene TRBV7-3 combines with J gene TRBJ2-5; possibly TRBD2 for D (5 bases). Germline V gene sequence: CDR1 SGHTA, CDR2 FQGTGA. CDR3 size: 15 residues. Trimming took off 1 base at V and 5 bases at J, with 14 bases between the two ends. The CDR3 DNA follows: TGTGCCAGCAGCTTAAGAGCTAGCCGGGCGGAGACCCAGTACTTC. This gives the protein CASSLRASRAETQYF.

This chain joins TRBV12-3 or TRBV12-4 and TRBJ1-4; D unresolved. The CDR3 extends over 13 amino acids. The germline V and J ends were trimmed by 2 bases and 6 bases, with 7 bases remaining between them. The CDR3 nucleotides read TGTGCCAGCAGTTTACAGGTTTATGAAAAACTGTTTTTT. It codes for CASSLQVYEKLFF.

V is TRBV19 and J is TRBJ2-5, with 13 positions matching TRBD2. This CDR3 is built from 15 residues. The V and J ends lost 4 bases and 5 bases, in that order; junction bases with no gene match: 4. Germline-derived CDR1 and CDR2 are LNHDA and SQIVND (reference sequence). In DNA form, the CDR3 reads TGTGCCAGTAGTACCCAGACTAGCGGGGGGGAGACCCAGTACTTC. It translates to CASSTQTSGGETQYF.

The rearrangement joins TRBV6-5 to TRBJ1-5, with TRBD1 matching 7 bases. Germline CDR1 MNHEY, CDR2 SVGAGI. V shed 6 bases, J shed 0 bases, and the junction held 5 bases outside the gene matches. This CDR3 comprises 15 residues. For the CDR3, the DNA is TGTGCCAGCAGATCGGGACAGTATAGCAATCAGCCCCAGCATTTT. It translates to CASRSGQYSNQPQHF.

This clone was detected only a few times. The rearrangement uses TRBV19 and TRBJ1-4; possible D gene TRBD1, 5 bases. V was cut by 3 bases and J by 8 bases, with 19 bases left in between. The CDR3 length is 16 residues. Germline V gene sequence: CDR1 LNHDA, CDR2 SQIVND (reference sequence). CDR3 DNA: TGTGCCAGTAGTATTCCCTTGGACACCCCCACGGAAAAACTGTTTTTT. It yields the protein CASSIPLDTPTEKLFF. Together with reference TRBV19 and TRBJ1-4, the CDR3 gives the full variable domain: DGGITQSPKYLFRKEGQNVTLSCEQNLNHDAMYWYRQDPGQGLRLIYYSQIVNDFQKGDIAEGYSVSREKKESFPLTVTSAQKNPTAFYLCASSIPLDTPTEKLFFGSGTQLSVL.

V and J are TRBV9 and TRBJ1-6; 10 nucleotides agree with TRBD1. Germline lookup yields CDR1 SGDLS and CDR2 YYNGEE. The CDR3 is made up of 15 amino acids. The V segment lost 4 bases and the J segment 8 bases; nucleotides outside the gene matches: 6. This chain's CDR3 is CASSPRQGAYSPLHF. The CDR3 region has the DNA TGTGCCAGCAGCCCACGACAGGGGGCTTATTCACCCCTCCACTTT.